This entry lists 6 T cell receptor beta chains sequenced from one sample in a study of blood T cell repertoires in COVID-19. Only in-frame clones appear in the TCRdb table, and some are missing; sequencing was by immunoSEQ multiplex PCR. The sample holds around 220,000 clones, around 83% seen once. Sequences were obtained from PBMCs or T cells enriched from blood (not recorded which). Receptors originate from a woman aged 40 to 49 who had recovered from COVID-19.

The chain employs TRBV30 and TRBJ1-1; unclear D gene. This CDR3 is 13 amino acids long. Germline values: CDR1 GTSNPN, CDR2 SVGIG (reference sequence). Trimming took off 2 bases at V and 4 bases at J, with 11 bases between the two ends. The CDR3 reads CAWSRVGGTEAFF. The CDR3 DNA reads TGTGCCTGGAGTAGGGTCGGAGGCACTGAAGCTTTCTTT. The full variable domain, rest sourced from reference TRBV30 and TRBJ1-1, is SQTIHQWPATLVQPVGSPLSLECTVEGTSNPNLYWYRQAAGRGLQLLFYSVGIGQISSEVPQNLSASRPQDRQFILSSKKLLLSDSGFYLCAWSRVGGTEAFFGQGTRLTVV.

This rearrangement joins TRBV11-2 to TRBJ2-5; D is perhaps TRBD2 (5 bases). The V gene lost 4 bases and the J gene lost 3 bases, with 12 bases spanning the gap. The germline CDR1 and CDR2 sequences are SGHAT and FQNNGV. This CDR3 has 14 amino acids. CDR3 nucleotide sequence: TGTGCCAGCAGCTCCCGCCGGGATGAAGAGACCCAGTACTTC. Its translation: CASSSRRDEETQYF. The full variable domain, in which reference TRBV11-2 and TRBJ2-5 provide the parts outside the CDR3, is EAGVAQSPRYKIIEKRQSVAFWCNPISGHATLYWYQQILGQGPKLLIQFQNNGVVDDSQLPKDRFSAERLKGVDSTLKIQPAKLEDSAVYLCASSSRRDEETQYFGPGTRLLVL.

This sequence joins TRBV7-3 and TRBJ2-3; a weak D match, TRBD2 (6 bases). V was cut by 5 bases and J by 3 bases, with 15 bases left in between. The V gene's germline CDR1 is SGHTA and CDR2 FQGTGA. The CDR3 extends over 15 amino acids. The CDR3 reads CASSPPGDGTDTQYF. Written as DNA, the CDR3 is TGTGCCAGCAGCCCGCCGGGAGACGGGACAGATACGCAGTATTTT.

This clone was seen a handful of times. CDR3 DNA: TGTGCCATCAGTTCTAGCGGGAGGGCCTCGGGTACCCAAGAGACCCAGTACTTC. Translated, it gives CAISSSGRASGTQETQYF. The genes are TRBV10-3 and TRBJ2-5, with 12 bases aligning to TRBD2. V shed 5 bases and J 1 base; nucleotides not matched to a gene: 11. CDR3 size: 18 residues. The germline V gene has CDR1 ENHRY and CDR2 SYGVKD.

The genes are TRBV5-4 and TRBJ2-5; 11 positions match TRBD2. This CDR3 region has 16 residues. The germline V gene has CDR1 SGHNT and CDR2 YYREEE (reference sequence). Trimming cost V 4 bases and J 2 bases; bases outside gene matches: 7. CDR3: CASSHGTSGRQETQYF. The DNA for the CDR3 is TGTGCCAGCAGCCATGGGACTAGCGGACGACAAGAGACCCAGTACTTC.

The gene calls are TRBV4-1 and TRBJ2-7; 8 positions agree with TRBD1. The CDR3 has 16 residues. After removal of 1 base from V and 3 bases from J, the junction contained 8 bases not matched to a gene. CDR1 is MGHRA and CDR2 is YSYEKL in the germline V gene. The CDR3 region has the DNA TGCGCCAGCAGCCAAGCCCTCAGACAGGGGATCTACGAGCAGTACTTC. Translated, it gives CASSQALRQGIYEQYF.